This is a list of T cell receptor beta chains from one sample in a study of Graves' ophthalmopathy and Graves' hyperthyroidism. TCRdb re-called the multiplex PCR reads through MiXCR, storing one row per CDR3 protein. The repertoire has about 180,000 distinct CDR3 sequences, less than 45% of them found once; the top ten carry about 5.8%. Sequencing input: peripheral blood. The receptors stem from a woman in her thirties or forties with Graves' ophthalmopathy. CDR3s include the opening cysteine and the closing phenylalanine or tryptophan. D genes are given only for firm matches. Clone size, where shown, is once, few, many, or a class for clones that have expanded.

D gene: .
J gene: TRBJ2-7
V gene: TRBV6-2/TRBV6-3
clone size: once
CDR3 DNA: TGTGCCAGCAGTTTGACTAGTCGCTCCTACGAGCAGTACTTC
CDR3 protein: CASSLTSRSYEQYF

D gene: .
J gene: TRBJ2-7
V gene: TRBV12-3/TRBV12-4
clone size: few
CDR3 DNA: TGTGCCAGCAGCCAAAGGGGTAGGGGACACTACGAGCAGTACTTC
CDR3 protein: CASSQRGRGHYEQYF

D gene: .
J gene: TRBJ1-1
V gene: TRBV28
clone size: many
CDR3 DNA: TGTGCCACCTTCGACAAGAACACTGAAGCTTTCTTT
CDR3 protein: CATFDKNTEAFF

D gene: TRBD2
J gene: TRBJ2-2
V gene: TRBV12-3/TRBV12-4
clone size: many
CDR3 DNA: TGTGCCAGTAAACTAGCGACGAACACCGGGGAGCTGTTTTTT
CDR3 protein: CASKLATNTGELFF

D gene: .
J gene: TRBJ1-6
V gene: TRBV7-9
clone size: .
CDR3 DNA: TGTGCCAGCAGCGACCCCGGAGATTCACCCCTCCACTTT
CDR3 protein: CASSDPGDSPLHF

D gene: .
J gene: TRBJ1-1
V gene: TRBV27
clone size: many
CDR3 DNA: TGTGCCAGCAGTTTAACTTGGACAGCTGAAGCTTTCTTT
CDR3 protein: CASSLTWTAEAFF

D gene: .
J gene: TRBJ1-5
V gene: TRBV24-1
clone size: many
CDR3 DNA: TGTGCCACCAGTGTACAGGGCAGTCAGCCCCAGCATTTT
CDR3 protein: CATSVQGSQPQHF

D gene: .
J gene: TRBJ2-5
V gene: TRBV19
clone size: many
CDR3 DNA: TGTGCCAGTAGTAGGGCAGGGCGAGAGACCCAGTACTTC
CDR3 protein: CASSRAGRETQYF

D gene: TRBD1
J gene: TRBJ1-2
V gene: TRBV6-2/TRBV6-3
clone size: .
CDR3 DNA: TGTGCCAGCAGCCAACAGGGGACGAACTATGGCTACACCTTC
CDR3 protein: CASSQQGTNYGYTF

D gene: .
J gene: TRBJ2-7
V gene: TRBV6-2/TRBV6-3
clone size: many
CDR3 DNA: TGTGCCAGCAGTTACTCCAGTAGGTCTGGCGAGCAGTACTTC
CDR3 protein: CASSYSSRSGEQYF

D gene: .
J gene: TRBJ2-7
V gene: TRBV6-2/TRBV6-3
clone size: .
CDR3 DNA: TGTGCCAGCAGTCCCGCCCGGGACGGCTACGAGCAGTACTTC
CDR3 protein: CASSPARDGYEQYF

D gene: .
J gene: TRBJ1-5
V gene: TRBV19
clone size: many
CDR3 DNA: TGTGCCAGTAGTGGGGCTTATCAGCCCCAGCATTTT
CDR3 protein: CASSGAYQPQHF

D gene: TRBD1
J gene: TRBJ1-1
V gene: TRBV20-1
clone size: .
CDR3 DNA: TGCAGTGCTAGCGGGGGACAGGGGAACACTGAAGCTTTCTTT
CDR3 protein: CSASGGQGNTEAFF

D gene: TRBD2
J gene: TRBJ2-7
V gene: TRBV10-3
clone size: many
CDR3 DNA: TGTGCCATCAGCGCTAGCGGCGAGCAGTACTTC
CDR3 protein: CAISASGEQYF

D gene: TRBD1
J gene: TRBJ1-1
V gene: TRBV6-2/TRBV6-3
clone size: .
CDR3 DNA: TGTGCCAGCACCACAACGAATTATACAGGGGAGTGGGCTGAAGCTTTCTTT
CDR3 protein: CASTTTNYTGEWAEAFF